The present T cell receptor (beta chain) was sequenced within a study of control samples from healthy donors and cancer patients. The CDR3 has 16 amino acids. Germline trimming cut 1 base from V and 4 bases from J; bases unmatched to any gene: 8. Germline CDR1 reads SGHDT; CDR2 reads YYEEEE. Libraries were prepared by immunoSEQ multiplex PCR; TCRdb keeps only in-frame clonotypes and omits some of them. The sample lists 350,000 to 450,000 clones, roughly 90% occurring once. The sequenced material came from PBMCs. The TCR was taken from a middle-aged man with head and neck cancer. The chain is built from TRBV5-6 and TRBJ1-5; 7 nucleotides match TRBD1. The CDR3 nucleotides read TGTGCCAGCAGCTTGCGTGTGGGACAGATAAATCAGCCCCAGCATTTT. This translates into CASSLRVGQINQPQHF.